This T cell receptor (beta chain) derives from a study of human T cells and chemical hapten exposure. Whole-study context: Patients, chiefly female, had alopecia areata, totalis or universalis.

Time point in this sample: patch test 1, 2 weeks after DPC sensitization. The treatment: therapeutic diphenylcyclopropenone sensitization with weekly scalp DPC. The V gene's germline CDR1 is SGHRS and CDR2 YFSETQ. Trimming removed 2 bases at V and 5 bases at J, with 10 bases between. The CDR3 consists of 13 residues. This clonotype came up many times. In the study's own analysis: A per-sample median of about 94,000 TCRs was observed, with counts ranging from roughly 20,000 to 700,000. TCRdb re-analysed the RACE reads in MiXCR, keeping a single row per CDR3 protein. TCRdb's processing, not the authors', yielded these V and J calls. The sample shows some 340,000 distinct CDR3 sequences, 6% to 8.5% of them seen only once.

This specimen was whole blood, taken in connection with sensitization to the hapten diphenylcyclopropenone (DPC). This TCR derives from a woman under 30 with alopecia areata. Some clones in this sample may be carry-over from other donors' samples. The chain employs TRBV5-1 and TRBJ1-2; TRBD1 might be the D (5 bases). The CDR3: CASSLGGVYGYTF. Written as DNA, the CDR3 is TGCGCCAGCAGCTTAGGAGGGGTTTATGGCTACACCTTC.